The 26 T cell receptor beta chains presented below share a single source sample, sequenced in a study of shared clonotypes between healthy human individuals (dated by TCRdb to 2018 to 2021). CD8 naive samples were CD45RO-negative cells positively selected for CCR7, giving a CD45RA+CCR7+ population that excluded TemRA cells. The library relied on the immunoSEQ multiplex PCR assay. TCRdb retrieved this table from immuneACCESS and kept in-frame rearrangements only. Not all clones are present; in checked studies, unresolved V genes account for under half, and no reason is known for the remainder. This sample is represented by more than 2 million clones; roughly 94% of them were singletons. The top ten constitute roughly 1% of the sample. Specimen: naive CD8+ T cells sorted from blood. What the cell subset or site label conveys for this sample: CD45RA+CCR7+. The receptors shown here come from a man aged 18 to 29 in good health.

The chain links TRBV12-5 to TRBJ1-1; no firm D call. The V gene lost 7 bases and the J gene lost 1 base, with 10 bases spanning the gap. The CDR3 is 13 amino acids. Germline CDR1 reads LGHNT; CDR2 reads FRNRAP. The CDR3 sequence: CASAFHTNTEAFF. For the CDR3, the DNA is TGTGCTAGTGCCTTTCATACGAACACTGAAGCTTTCTTT. Together with reference TRBV12-5 and TRBJ1-1, the CDR3 gives the full variable domain: DARVTQTPRHKVTEMGQEVTMRCQPILGHNTVFWYRQTMMQGLELLAYFRNRAPLDDSGMPKDRFSAEMPDATLATLKIQPSEPRDSAVYFCASAFHTNTEAFFGQGTRLTVV.

This clone was picked up one time. V is TRBV10-3 and J is TRBJ2-2, with unresolved D. Germline-derived CDR1 and CDR2 are ENHRY and SYGVKD. The CDR3 covers 14 residues. Trimming took 3 bases from V and 1 from J, leaving 6 bases between them. CDR3 sequence: CAISDSWNTGELFF. In DNA form, the CDR3 reads TGTGCCATCAGTGATTCCTGGAACACCGGGGAGCTGTTTTTT.

The rearrangement uses TRBV7-3 and TRBJ2-7; 7 nucleotides match TRBD1. This CDR3 spans 13 amino acids. Germline CDR1 and CDR2: SGHTA and FQGTGA. With V trimmed by 0 bases and J by 6 bases, 2 bases remained unmatched. The CDR3 reads CASSLTGQAEQYF. For the CDR3, the DNA is TGTGCCAGCAGCTTAACCGGACAGGCCGAGCAGTACTTC.

The sample holds one count of this clone. The rearrangement links TRBV6-5 to TRBJ2-2; D is undetermined. Per the germline V gene, CDR1 is MNHEY and CDR2 is SVGAGI. The CDR3 consists of 15 residues. Trimming pared 2 bases from V and 7 bases from J, leaving 14 bases between. DNA for the CDR3: TGTGCCAGCAGTTACGGAACGTTAGATGGCGGGGAGCTGTTTTTT. Amino acids: CASSYGTLDGGELFF.

This rearrangement joins TRBV14 to TRBJ2-3, with D perhaps matching TRBD1 (6 bases). The germline CDR1 and CDR2 sequences are SGHDN and FVKESK. Trimming took 0 bases from V and 3 from J, leaving 10 bases between them. This CDR3 spans 15 amino acids. CDR3 coding DNA: TGTGCCAGCAGCCAAGAAACAGGGACGACAGATACGCAGTATTTT. Protein: CASSQETGTTDTQYF.

The gene calls are TRBV27 and TRBJ1-1; 8 bases are shared with TRBD1. The V gene's germline CDR1 is MNHEY and CDR2 SMNVEV (reference sequence). The CDR3 contains 17 residues. V shed 4 bases, J shed 1 base, and the junction held 11 bases outside the gene matches. The CDR3 loop reads CASSSRDRFEGNTEAFF. CDR3 in DNA: TGTGCCAGCAGTTCGAGGGACAGGTTTGAGGGGAACACTGAAGCTTTCTTT.

The V gene is TRBV10-1, the J gene TRBJ2-5; 8 nucleotides agree with TRBD2. Per the germline V gene, CDR1 is WNHNN and CDR2 is SYGVQD (reference sequence). V shed 3 bases, J shed 1 base, and the junction held 4 bases outside the gene matches. The CDR3 extends over 15 amino acids. Written as DNA, the CDR3 is TGCGCCAGCAGTGATAGCGGGAATCTCCAAGAGACCCAGTACTTC. Translation: CASSDSGNLQETQYF.

The chain couples TRBV7-5 to TRBJ1-1; no DNA check was done on the table's D call, TRBD1. TRBV7-5 is noted as a pseudogene. The CDR3 is made up of 16 amino acids. In DNA, the CDR3 is TGTGCCAGAAGCTCCTCGAGGACAGGGCAGAACACTGAAGCTTTCTTT. Protein product: CARSSSRTGQNTEAFF.

The chain combines TRBV4-2 with TRBJ2-2; perhaps TRBD2 as D (5 bases). The length of the CDR3 is 17 residues. V was clipped by 0 bases and J by 1 base, with 12 bases between them. Germline CDR1 reads LGHNA; CDR2 reads YNFKEQ. The CDR3 spells CASSQDSERWNTGELFF. CDR3 coding DNA: TGTGCCAGCAGCCAAGATTCTGAGCGGTGGAACACCGGGGAGCTGTTTTTT.

The chain employs TRBV7-4 and TRBJ1-1; weak D call: TRBD1 (6 bases). CDR3 size: 22 residues. CDR1 is SGHVT, CDR2 SQSDAQ, per germline. Trimming removed 4 bases at V and 3 bases at J, with 36 bases between. The chain's CDR3 is CASSYEERKQGRGGMTYTEAFF. The CDR3 DNA sequence: TGTGCCAGCAGCTACGAAGAACGTAAACAGGGTAGGGGTGGTATGACCTACACTGAAGCTTTCTTT.

This rearrangement joins TRBV28 to TRBJ2-7; 7 bases agree with TRBD1. Trimming removed 10 bases from V and 2 bases from J; junction bases left unmatched: 8. Looked up from germline, CDR1 is MDHEN and CDR2 is SYDVKM. The CDR3 contains 13 residues. CDR3 sequence (DNA): TGTGCCACGCTCAAACAGGGGACCTACGAGCAGTACTTC. It specifies CATLKQGTYEQYF.

A remark on this clone: Other DNA sequences in the same sample also yield this CDR3. V usage is TRBV9 and J usage is TRBJ1-1; D is uncertain. The V gene's germline CDR1 is SGDLS and CDR2 YYNGEE. CDR3 length: 14 amino acids. The V end was cut by 0 bases, the J end by 2 bases, with 8 bases between. The CDR3 is CASSVGPGNTEAFF. The CDR3 coding sequence is TGTGCCAGCAGCGTAGGCCCAGGTAACACTGAAGCTTTCTTT.

V is TRBV6-1 and J is TRBJ1-2, with 7 positions matching TRBD1. Germline V CDR1 and CDR2: MNHNS, SASEGT. V dropped 3 bases and J dropped 3; count of bases not matched to a gene: 7. The CDR3 is 15 amino acids. CDR3 residues: CASSEYDREDYGYTF. The CDR3 DNA follows: TGTGCCAGCAGTGAGTACGACAGGGAGGACTATGGCTACACCTTC.

As to this clone: This same CDR3 is encoded by further DNA sequences in the sample. J is TRBJ2-3 and V is TRBV10-3; 12 bases are shared with TRBD2. In germline, CDR1 is ENHRY, CDR2 SYGVKD. V lost 3 bases and J lost 0; bases outside the gene matches: 4. This CDR3 spans 17 amino acids. The CDR3 reads CAISDTSGGTSTDTQYF. For the CDR3, the DNA is TGTGCCATCAGTGACACTAGCGGGGGGACTAGCACAGATACGCAGTATTTT.

The chain is built from TRBV5-8 and TRBJ2-2, with 7 bases lining up with TRBD1. The germline V gene has CDR1 SGHTS and CDR2 YDEGEE. J was trimmed by 0 bases and V by 4 bases; bases with no gene match: 3. The CDR3 spans 15 residues. CDR3 region: CASSAGTANTGELFF. The CDR3 region has the DNA TGTGCCAGCAGCGCCGGGACAGCGAACACCGGGGAGCTGTTTTTT.

The chain joins TRBV5-4 to TRBJ1-1, with D hard to call. The V end lost 1 base, the J end lost 1 base, and 8 bases lay between the germline ends. The germline V gene has CDR1 SGHNT and CDR2 YYREEE (reference sequence). This CDR3 is 14 amino acids long. CDR3 nucleotide sequence: TGTGCCAGCAGCTTGTTCCAGAAGAACACTGAAGCTTTCTTT. It encodes CASSLFQKNTEAFF. Together with reference TRBV5-4 and TRBJ1-1, the CDR3 gives the full variable domain: ETGVTQSPTHLIKTRGQQVTLRCSSQSGHNTVSWYQQALGQGPQFIFQYYREEENGRGNFPPRFSGLQFPNYSSELNVNALELDDSALYLCASSLFQKNTEAFFGQGTRLTVV.

The rearrangement uses TRBV5-4 and TRBJ2-1; a weak D match, TRBD2 (5 bases). The germline V gene has CDR1 SGHNT and CDR2 YYREEE (reference sequence). V dropped 0 bases and J dropped 15 bases, with 13 bases sitting between them. The CDR3 contains 12 residues. The DNA of the CDR3 is TGTGCCAGCAGCTTGGACGGGGTCAATGGGTTCTTC. Translated: CASSLDGVNGFF.

The CDR3 nucleotides read TGTGCCAGCAGCTTAGAGGGACAGGGCGACGAGCAGTACTTC. Protein product: CASSLEGQGDEQYF. The chain links TRBV7-9 to TRBJ2-7, with 9 bases lining up with TRBD1. Germline CDR1 reads SEHNR; CDR2 reads FQNEAQ (reference sequence). CDR3 size: 14 residues. Trimming at V came to 1 base and at J to 5 bases, leaving 3 bases not matched to a gene.

This sequence joins TRBV5-4 and TRBJ2-7, with a possible D match to TRBD1 (5 bases). Looked up from germline, CDR1 is SGHNT and CDR2 is YYREEE (reference sequence). V was shortened by 4 bases and J by 0 bases, with 11 bases between the two germline ends. The CDR3 loop spans 14 amino acids. CDR3 residues: CASSPPDTSYEQYF. CDR3 in DNA: TGTGCCAGCAGCCCCCCGGACACCTCCTACGAGCAGTACTTC.

In this sample, this clone turned up once. CDR3: CASSDRDSNQPQHF. In DNA, the CDR3 is TGTGCCAGCAGTGACCGCGATAGCAATCAGCCCCAGCATTTT. The chain joins TRBV28 to TRBJ1-5; no reliable D call. V lost 5 bases and J lost 0, with 8 bases in between. The germline V gene has CDR1 MDHEN and CDR2 SYDVKM. The CDR3 has 14 residues.

The rearrangement joins TRBV11-3 to TRBJ1-2; a possible D gene is TRBD1 (6 bases). V was clipped by 5 bases and J by 1 base, with 20 bases between them. There are 17 residues in the CDR3. Germline V gene lookup returns CDR1 SGHNT and CDR2 YENEEA. CDR3 residues: CASSPGVYSIGNYGYTF. CDR3 bases: TGTGCCAGCAGCCCAGGGGTATACTCTATCGGTAACTATGGCTACACCTTC.

This rearrangement joins TRBV13 to TRBJ1-5; D unclear. With 5 bases removed from V and 4 bases from J, the gap between germline ends came to 9 bases. Germline CDR1 PRHDT, CDR2 FYEKMQ (reference sequence). There are 13 residues in the CDR3. This CDR3 reads CASSAGINQPQHF. The CDR3 DNA reads TGTGCCAGCAGCGCGGGTATTAATCAGCCCCAGCATTTT.

The chain's CDR3 is CAGAGGASTDTQYF. The CDR3 DNA follows: TGTGCCGGAGCCGGGGGCGCATCTACAGATACGCAGTATTTT. This rearrangement joins TRBV10-3 to TRBJ2-3; either TRBD1 or TRBD2 may fit D (6 bases each). This CDR3 spans 14 amino acids. Germline assignment: CDR1 ENHRY and CDR2 SYGVKD. V was shortened by 11 bases and J by 3 bases, with 18 bases between the two germline ends.

On this clone: The same CDR3 arises from other DNA sequences in this sample as well. The chain is built from TRBV5-5 and TRBJ2-3, with 9 positions matching TRBD2. Germline CDR1 and CDR2: SGHKS and YYEKEE (reference sequence). J lost 2 bases, V lost 1 base, and 2 bases had no gene match. The CDR3 runs 15 residues. The CDR3 DNA reads as TGTGCCAGCAGCTTGCAGCGGGAGGTCACAGATACGCAGTATTTT. It yields the protein CASSLQREVTDTQYF.

The V gene is TRBV7-9, the J gene TRBJ1-1; unclear D gene. The germline gives CDR1 SEHNR, CDR2 FQNEAQ (reference sequence). CDR3 length: 14 residues. The ends were cut back, 7 bases at V and 0 bases at J, with 12 bases in the middle. The CDR3: CASNEWSLNTEAFF. The CDR3 region has the DNA TGTGCCAGCAACGAGTGGTCGCTGAACACTGAAGCTTTCTTT.

This chain connects TRBV27 to TRBJ2-5, with D perhaps TRBD1 (6 bases). There are 16 residues in the CDR3. The germline V gene has CDR1 MNHEY and CDR2 SMNVEV (reference sequence). Trimming stripped 3 bases from V and 2 bases from J, with 16 bases between. The CDR3 region is CASSFIPPGEQETQYF. CDR3 sequence (DNA): TGTGCCAGCAGTTTCATCCCTCCAGGGGAGCAAGAGACCCAGTACTTC.